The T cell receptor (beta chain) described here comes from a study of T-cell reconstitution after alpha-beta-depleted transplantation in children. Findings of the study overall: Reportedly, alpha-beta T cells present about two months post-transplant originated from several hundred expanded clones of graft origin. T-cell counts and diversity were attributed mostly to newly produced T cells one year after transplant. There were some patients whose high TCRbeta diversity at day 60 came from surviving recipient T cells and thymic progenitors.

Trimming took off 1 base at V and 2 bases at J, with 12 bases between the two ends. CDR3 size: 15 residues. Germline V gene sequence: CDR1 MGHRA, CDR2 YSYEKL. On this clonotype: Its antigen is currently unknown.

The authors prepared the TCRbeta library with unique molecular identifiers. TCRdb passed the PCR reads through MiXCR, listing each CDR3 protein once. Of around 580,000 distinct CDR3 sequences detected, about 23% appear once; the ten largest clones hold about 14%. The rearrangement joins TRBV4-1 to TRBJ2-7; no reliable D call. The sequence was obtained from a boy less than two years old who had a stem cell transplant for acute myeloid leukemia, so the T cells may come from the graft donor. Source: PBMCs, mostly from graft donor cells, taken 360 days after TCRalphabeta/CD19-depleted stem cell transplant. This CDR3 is CASSQVFRIPYEQYV. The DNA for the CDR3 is TGCGCCAGCAGCCAAGTTTTCAGGATCCCCTACGAGCAGTACGTC.